This T cell receptor beta chain was found in a study of blood T cell repertoires in COVID-19. Study in general: The samples span acute and convalescent COVID-19 from the United States, Italy and Spain.

There are a few counts of this clone. The identical CDR3 is also encoded by other nucleotide sequences in the sample. Categorization into cohorts depended on clinical history that participants reported. The table came from immunoSEQ multiplex PCR; TCRdb's copy has only in-frame clones and leaves some out. The table lists approximately 240,000 clones, approximately 90% of them singletons. The CDR3 is 15 residues long. The V end lost 0 bases, the J end lost 3 bases, and 12 bases lay between the germline ends. The germline gives CDR1 SGHRS, CDR2 YFSETQ. V and J are TRBV5-1 and TRBJ1-1; tentatively, D is TRBD1 (5 bases). The material sequenced was PBMCs or T cells enriched from blood (not recorded which). This TCR was sampled from a woman in her thirties with acute COVID-19. CDR3 DNA: TGCGCCAGCAGCTTGGATCAGGGCAGGCACACTGAAGCTTTCTTT. The encoded protein is CASSLDQGRHTEAFF.